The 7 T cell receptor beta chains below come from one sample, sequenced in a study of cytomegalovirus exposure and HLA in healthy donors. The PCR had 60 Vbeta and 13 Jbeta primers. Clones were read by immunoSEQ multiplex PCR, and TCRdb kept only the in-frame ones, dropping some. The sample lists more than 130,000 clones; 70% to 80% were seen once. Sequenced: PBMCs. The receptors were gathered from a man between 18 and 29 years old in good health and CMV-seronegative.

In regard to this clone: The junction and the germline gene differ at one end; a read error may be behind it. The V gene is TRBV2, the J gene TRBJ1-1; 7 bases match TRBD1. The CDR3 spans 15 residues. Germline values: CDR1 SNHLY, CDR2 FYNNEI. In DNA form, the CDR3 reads TGTGCCAGCAGTAAAGCAGACAGGGTGAACACTGAAGCTTTCTTT. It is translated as CASSKADRVNTEAFF. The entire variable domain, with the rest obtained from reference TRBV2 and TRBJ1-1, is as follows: EPEVTQTPSHQVTQMGQEVILRCVPISNHLYFYWYRQILGQKVEFLVSFYNNEISEKSEIFDDQFSVERPDGSNFTLKIRSTKLEDSAMYFCASSKADRVNTEAFFGQGTRLTVV.

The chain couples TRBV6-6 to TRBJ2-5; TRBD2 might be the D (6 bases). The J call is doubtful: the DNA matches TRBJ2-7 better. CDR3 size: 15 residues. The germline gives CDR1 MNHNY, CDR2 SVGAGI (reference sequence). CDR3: CASSQTGTLTYEQYF. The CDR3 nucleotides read TGTGCCAGCAGTCAAACCGGGACTCTAACCTACGAGCAGTACTTC.

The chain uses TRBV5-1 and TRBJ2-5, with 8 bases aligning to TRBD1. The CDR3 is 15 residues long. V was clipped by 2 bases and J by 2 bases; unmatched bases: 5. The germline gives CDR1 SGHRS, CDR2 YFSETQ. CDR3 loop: CASSFRGQAQETQYF. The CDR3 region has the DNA TGCGCCAGCAGCTTCCGGGGACAGGCACAAGAGACCCAGTACTTC. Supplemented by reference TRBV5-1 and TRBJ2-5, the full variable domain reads KAGVTQTPRYLIKTRGQQVTLSCSPISGHRSVSWYQQTPGQGLQFLFEYFSETQRNKGNFPGRFSGRQFSNSRSEMNVSTLELGDSALYLCASSFRGQAQETQYFGPGTRLLVL.

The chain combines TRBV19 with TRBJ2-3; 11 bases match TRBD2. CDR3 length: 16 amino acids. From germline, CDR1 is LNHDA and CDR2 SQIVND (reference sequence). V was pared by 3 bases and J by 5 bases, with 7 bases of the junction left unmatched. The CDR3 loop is CASSIHLAGGVDTQYF. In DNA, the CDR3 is TGTGCCAGTAGTATCCACCTAGCGGGGGGTGTAGATACGCAGTATTTT.

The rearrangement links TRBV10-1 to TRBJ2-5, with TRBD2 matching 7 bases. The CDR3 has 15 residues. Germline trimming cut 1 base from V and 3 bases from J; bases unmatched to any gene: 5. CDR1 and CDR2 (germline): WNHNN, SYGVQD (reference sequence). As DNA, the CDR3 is TGCGCCAGCAGTGAGTACCGGGACTACAAAGAGACCCAGTACTTC. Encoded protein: CASSEYRDYKETQYF.

The CDR3 region is CASTYNEQFF. The CDR3 DNA follows: TGTGCCAGTACTTACAATGAGCAGTTCTTC. The chain joins TRBV7-9 to TRBJ2-1; D unresolved. CDR1 and CDR2 (germline): SEHNR, FQNEAQ (reference sequence). Trimming cost V 9 bases and J 4 bases, with 4 bases left between them. This CDR3 has 10 residues.

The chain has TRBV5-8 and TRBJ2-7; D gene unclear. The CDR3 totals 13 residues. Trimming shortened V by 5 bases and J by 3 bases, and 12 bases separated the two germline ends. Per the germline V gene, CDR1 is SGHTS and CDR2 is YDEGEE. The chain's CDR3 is CASRLNRHYEQYF. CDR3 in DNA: TGTGCCAGCAGATTGAACAGACACTACGAGCAGTACTTC.